This TCR beta chain comes out of a study of cytomegalovirus exposure and HLA in healthy donors. Study-wide results and caveats: Excluded were some V segments that proved indistinguishable, including TRBV6-2 and TRBV6-3.

Trimming cost V 3 bases and J 6 bases, with 9 bases left between them. Germline assignment: CDR1 SGHDN and CDR2 FVKESK. The CDR3 length is 13 residues. The primer mix had 60 Vbeta and 13 Jbeta primers. Measured with immunoSEQ multiplex PCR; TCRdb has only the in-frame clones, and not every one. The sample has about 220,000 clones, about 79% seen once. This clone has only a few counts. The antigen remains undetermined. Material: PBMCs. The TCR originated in a male donor in good health and CMV-seronegative. This rearrangement joins TRBV14 to TRBJ1-5, with unresolved D. CDR3 in amino acids: CASSHLAGQPQHF. In DNA form, the CDR3 reads TGTGCCAGCAGCCATCTGGCGGGTCAGCCCCAGCATTTT. Full variable domain (remainder filled in from reference TRBV14 and TRBJ1-5): EAGVTQFPSHSVIEKGQTVTLRCDPISGHDNLYWYRRVMGKEIKFLLHFVKESKQDESGMPNNRFLAERTGGTYSTLKVQPAELEDSGVYFCASSHLAGQPQHFGDGTRLSIL.